This T cell receptor (beta chain) was sequenced during a study of beta chain features in type 1 diabetes listed by TCRdb under 2018. Turning to the overall study: Mean age, gender distribution, total cell number and subset yield did not differ between patients and healthy donors. In the study, TCRB repertoires of sorted circulating CD4+ T cell subsets from recently diagnosed type 1 diabetes patients were compared with those of matched healthy donors. A total of 85 million to 110 million sorted cells were examined across all samples, and RNA yield correlated strongly with the number of cells per subset. Regulatory and stem cell-like memory subsets were obtained from only 8 patients and about eight healthy donors, while naive and central memory subsets were obtained from all 30 or so donors.

Points the paper makes about the study in general: Because the HLA sub-analyses included only small numbers of individuals, any influence of HLA type on TCRB rearrangement was left unresolved. Type 1 diabetes patients showed a moderate but significant shortening of TCRB CDR3 length in all four CD4+ subsets. PCR may preferentially amplify shorter templates, but because patient and control samples were amplified and corrected together, any resulting skew would affect both groups equally. At VDJ recombination sites, type 1 diabetes patients had fewer insertions and more deleted nucleotides, which implies abnormalities in thymic rearrangement. Naive, central memory and regulatory TCRB repertoires appeared to be more alike among patients than among healthy donors. Sequencing cDNA rather than genomic DNA could over-represent highly expressing activated cells, although activation and CD3 levels did not differ between groups.

V is clipped by 2 bases and J by 5 bases, and the sequence between their germline boundaries is 14 bases long. The CDR3 runs 15 amino acids, cysteine and phenylalanine included. CDR3 DNA is the only sequence kept; it has 45 bases, read in frame from the first base. Sequences SEHNR (CDR1) and FQNEAQ (CDR2) are obtained from the germline V gene (reference sequence). From each donor, a single peripheral blood sample of about 100 mL on average was drawn into heparinised tubes. Using a panel that included CD45RO, CCR7, CD25, CD127, CD95 and CD27, naive, central memory, regulatory and stem cell-like memory CD4+ T cells were sorted on a BD FACSAria II. Every sorted population had a purity above 95%. Right away, PBMCs were isolated by Lymphoprep density gradient centrifugation and were stained directly, with no culture step. So that batch effects would be minimized, each experiment stained and sorted samples in pairs, pairing one healthy donor with one patient.

All of the isolated RNA was reverse transcribed with the High Capacity cDNA Reverse Transcription Kit, so expressed TCRB transcripts were sequenced. Deep immunoSEQ sequencing was applied to naive, central memory and regulatory T cell samples, giving an average of about 3.8 million total reads per sample. After sorted cells were lysed in RLT buffer, RNA was extracted with DNase-treated RNeasy Micro or Mini kits, with the choice depending on cell number. Each cell subset was processed separately to prevent cross-contamination, with patient and healthy donor samples processed together. Using the immunoSEQ multiplex PCR, TCRB sequences were amplified from cDNA into 87-bp fragments spanning the CDR3 region. Sequencing of the amplicons was done on the Illumina HiSeq platform. Under the source paper's analysis protocol: Synthetic template baselines were used to correct PCR bias computationally, reads within Hamming distance 2 were collapsed together, and singletons that could not be merged were discarded. Reads were aligned against IMGT to assign V, D and J genes, CDR3 length and insertions or deletions at six rearrangement sites. Within each subset, clonotype counts were normalized to sorted cell number, after which true diversity and Gini coefficients were computed with the tcR R package. Repertoire sharing was quantified using the overlap coefficient calculated on TCRB nucleotide sequences. Out-of-frame TCRB sequences from naive cells were analyzed to stand in for the pre-selection repertoire. In its TCRdb copy, this immuneACCESS table keeps in-frame sequences only and misses some clones. Where compared with another copy, unresolved V genes explain less than half of these, and the others have no known cause. That table furnishes V, J and clone size, whereas the DNA furnished D and trimming. The sample profile shows about half a million clones; around 28% of them were found once. The leading ten clones occupy roughly 0.066% of the sample.

A word on this clone: This clone's antigen is unknown. No qualities accompany the bases; no much larger clone lies one base away.

Input material: naive CD4+ T cells from blood. Reading the label with the study, this specimen's cell subset or site is: true naive CD4+ T cells. The receptor's source is a man aged 18 to 29 in good health. The chain is made from TRBV7-9 and TRBJ2-3; the D gene cannot be named for sure. The CDR3 sequence is CASSLIRDVRDTQYF. The nucleotide sequence reads TGTGCCAGCAGCTTAATAAGAGATGTCAGAGATACGCAGTATTTT.